This is a list of T cell receptor beta chains from one sample in a study of CD8+CD57+ T cells in acquired aplastic anemia. TCRdb processed the reads anew with MiXCR; each CDR3 protein has one entry. The sample records around 190,000 distinct CDR3 sequences, approximately 52% being singletons. Source material: sorted CD4+, CD8+, or CD8+CD57+ T cells (not recorded which) from PBMCs. The receptors here all came from a human donor in good health, serving as a control. The CDR3 runs from the conserved cysteine through the conserved F or W. The D gene is left open where the match is weak. Expanded clones get a size class; other rows say once, few or many, or leave the size out.

NA,TRBJ2-1,TRBV30,many,TGTGCCTGGAGTCGGGGCAGGTACAATGAGCAGTTCTTC,CAWSRGRYNEQFF
NA,TRBJ2-1,TRBV19,NA,TGTGCCAGTAGTACACCGAGCTCCTACAATGAGCAGTTCTTC,CASSTPSSYNEQFF
NA,TRBJ1-2,TRBV20-1,few,TGCAGTGCTAGGGGCGGGGACTATGGCTACACCTTC,CSARGGDYGYTF
NA,TRBJ1-6,TRBV19,NA,TGTGCCAGTAGATCTCGTGGTAGGAGTTACTATAATTCACCCCTCCACTTT,CASRSRGRSYYNSPLHF
TRBD2,TRBJ2-5,TRBV7-9,NA,TGTGCCAGCAGCTTAGCGTTAGAAGGTAGCGGGATTCGAGAGACCCAGTACTTC,CASSLALEGSGIRETQYF
TRBD1,TRBJ1-5,TRBV19,NA,TGTGCCAGTAGTCCCGGGACAGGGGGCATCAATCAGCCCCAGCATTTT,CASSPGTGGINQPQHF
NA,TRBJ1-4,TRBV19,NA,TGTGCCACTGAAAAACTGTTTTTT,CATEKLFF
NA,TRBJ1-1,TRBV7-9,NA,TGTGCCAGCAGCTCAGCGCAGAGCACTGAAGCTTTCTTT,CASSSAQSTEAFF
NA,TRBJ1-6,TRBV7-9,NA,TGTGCCAGCAGCTTAGTCTCACCCCTCCACTTT,CASSLVSPLHF
NA,TRBJ2-7,TRBV7-8,NA,TGTGCCAGCAGCTTAGGGACGAGGGAGCAGTACTTC,CASSLGTREQYF
NA,TRBJ1-1,TRBV3-1,many,TGTGCCAGCAGCCCTACGGAGAGGAGGGACACTGAAGCTTTCTTT,CASSPTERRDTEAFF
TRBD1,TRBJ1-1,TRBV7-2,NA,TGTGCCAGCAGCTTAGACAGGGGGCAAACTGAAGCTTTCTTT,CASSLDRGQTEAFF
NA,TRBJ1-3,TRBV14,many,TGTGCCAGCAGCCAAGGATTGCCCCTCGCTGGAAACACCATATATTTT,CASSQGLPLAGNTIYF
NA,TRBJ2-3,TRBV6-5,NA,TGTGCCAGCATGTGGGGGGGGCGCACAGATACGCAGTATTTT,CASMWGGRTDTQYF
NA,TRBJ1-2,TRBV27,many,TGTGCCAGCAGTCCGTGGATCCGCTATGGCTACACCTTC,CASSPWIRYGYTF
TRBD1,TRBJ1-6,TRBV6-2/TRBV6-3,many,TGTGCCAGCAGCCGACAGGGCGAAAGTTCACCCCTCCACTTT,CASSRQGESSPLHF
TRBD1,TRBJ2-3,TRBV10-1,NA,TGCGCCAGCTACCAACAGGGGGCAGATACGCAGTATTTT,CASYQQGADTQYF
NA,TRBJ2-3,TRBV29-1,NA,TGCAGTGTCGCGTGGGGTACGCAGTATTTT,CSVAWGTQYF
TRBD1,TRBJ1-6,TRBV20-1,NA,TGCAGTGCTAGAGCCGGACAGGGCAACTCACCCCTCCACTTT,CSARAGQGNSPLHF
TRBD1,TRBJ1-6,TRBV20-1,NA,TGCAGTGCTAAGGACCTGCGACAGGGTGGGGCCCTCCACTTT,CSAKDLRQGGALHF
NA,TRBJ2-7,TRBV19,NA,TGTGCCAGTGCCGCCTTCGGGACATTGAGCTCCTACGAGCAGTACTTC,CASAAFGTLSSYEQYF
TRBD1,TRBJ2-2,TRBV6-2/TRBV6-3,NA,TGTGCCAGCAGTTACTCGGGCAGGGGGCCCACCGGGGAGCTGTTTTTT,CASSYSGRGPTGELFF
NA,TRBJ2-1,TRBV7-3,many,TGTGCCAGCAGCTTAGTGGCGGGGTTAAACAATGAGCAGTTCTTC,CASSLVAGLNNEQFF
NA,TRBJ1-6,TRBV20-1,NA,TGCAGTGCTAGAGAGGCGATAAAGGGAGGCAATCAGCCCCTCCACTTT,CSAREAIKGGNQPLHF
TRBD1,TRBJ1-4,TRBV5-8,NA,TGTGCCAGTTCCGGGACAGGGGTAGGAGAAAAACTGTTTTTT,CASSGTGVGEKLFF
TRBD1,TRBJ1-6,TRBV29-1,NA,TGCAGCGTATCCGAGACAGGGGATTCCGCCCGTGGTTCACCCCTCCACTTT,CSVSETGDSARGSPLHF
NA,TRBJ1-5,TRBV19,NA,TGTGCCAGTAGTCCAGGGGTAAGGGGTCAGCCCCAGCATTTT,CASSPGVRGQPQHF
TRBD1,TRBJ1-3,TRBV2,NA,TGTGCCAGCAGTCCAGGGGGCACAGGAAACACCATATATTTT,CASSPGGTGNTIYF
TRBD1,TRBJ1-1,TRBV15,NA,TGTGCCACCAGCTCCGGACAGGCTTGGGATCATGAAGCTTTCTTT,CATSSGQAWDHEAFF
NA,TRBJ1-5,TRBV20-1,NA,TGCAGTGCTAGCCGTGGGCAGGGAGGGAACAATCGGCCCCGGCATTTT,CSASRGQGGNNRPRHF
TRBD2,TRBJ2-1,TRBV4-2,many,TGTGCCAGCAGCCAAGATTTAAGCGGGGGGAGAATTGATGAGCAGTTCTTC,CASSQDLSGGRIDEQFF
NA,TRBJ2-1,TRBV5-1,NA,TGCGCCAGCAGCCTGCTCTGGGACAATGGGCAGTTCTTC,CASSLLWDNGQFF
TRBD2,TRBJ2-3,TRBV7-3,NA,TGTGCCAGCAGCTTGACTAGCGGGGGCACAGATACGCAGTATTTT,CASSLTSGGTDTQYF
NA,TRBJ2-2,TRBV28,few,TGTGCCACCCGATCCGGGACTCCGAACACCGGGGAGCTGTTTTTT,CATRSGTPNTGELFF
TRBD1,TRBJ2-2,TRBV27,few,TGTGCCAGCAGTCAGAGCGTCGGGGGACAGGGTTTGGGCACCGGGGAGCTGTTTTTT,CASSQSVGGQGLGTGELFF
NA,TRBJ2-2,TRBV15,NA,TGTGCCACCAGCAGAGACTACACCGGGGAGCTGTTTTTT,CATSRDYTGELFF
TRBD1,TRBJ2-7,TRBV10-3,NA,TGTGCCATCGTCGCCGGGACAGGGTCCTACGAGCAGTACTTC,CAIVAGTGSYEQYF
TRBD2,TRBJ2-5,TRBV20-1,NA,TGCAGTGCCGCTCTAGCGGGGGTACAAGAGACCCAGTACTTC,CSAALAGVQETQYF
NA,TRBJ1-1,TRBV19,many,TGTGCCAGTGGTACCGAGGGTCAACAGGGTGGGGGAAAAGCTTTCTTT,CASGTEGQQGGGKAFF
NA,TRBJ1-1,TRBV7-9,many,TGTGCCAGCAGCTTAGGACGGTGGACTGAAGCTTTCTTT,CASSLGRWTEAFF
TRBD1,TRBJ2-7,TRBV5-6,many,TGTGCCAGCAGCTTATTTCTGAGTACAGGGGGGACCTACGAGCAGTACTTC,CASSLFLSTGGTYEQYF
NA,TRBJ1-2,TRBV10-3,NA,NA,CAISEDSNYGCTF
TRBD1,TRBJ1-2,TRBV5-1,NA,TGCGCCAGCAGCTGGGACAGGGATTCCTATGGCTACACCTTC,CASSWDRDSYGYTF
TRBD1,TRBJ1-5,TRBV19,few,TGTGCCAGTAGGCGTGGACAGGCGAGCTATAGCAATCAGCCCCAGCATTTT,CASRRGQASYSNQPQHF
NA,TRBJ1-5,TRBV7-2,many,TGTGCCAGCAGCTTATCAGGGGCATTGGGCAATCAGCCCCAGCATTTT,CASSLSGALGNQPQHF
TRBD1,TRBJ2-7,TRBV5-1,NA,TGCGCCAGCAAAGGGACAGGAGTTTACGAGCAGTACTTC,CASKGTGVYEQYF
NA,TRBJ2-3,TRBV9,many,TGTGCCAGCAGCACCCGACTAGCAGATACGCAGTATTTT,CASSTRLADTQYF
TRBD1,TRBJ1-2,TRBV20-1,NA,TGCAGTGCTAGAGATGAGGGGGCCTCCTATGGCTACACCTTC,CSARDEGASYGYTF
TRBD1,TRBJ2-3,TRBV2,NA,TGTGCCAGCAGGGAACAGGGGATCTCCTACAATGAGCAGTATTTT,CASREQGISYNEQYF
TRBD2,TRBJ2-5,TRBV20-1,NA,TGCAGTGCTAGCGGTAGCGGGGGGTGGGAGACCCAGTACTTC,CSASGSGGWETQYF
TRBD2,TRBJ2-3,TRBV25-1,once,TGTGCCAGCAGCGGAGGAGGGACTAGCGGGCTTACAGATACGCAGTATTTT,CASSGGGTSGLTDTQYF
NA,TRBJ2-5,TRBV20-1,NA,TGCAGTGCTCACCGGACAGCCGTCCAGTCCGAGACCCAGTACTTC,CSAHRTAVQSETQYF
TRBD1,TRBJ2-1,TRBV10-2,few,TGCGCCAGCAGTTCTTGGGACAGAGTAAATGAGCAGTTCTTC,CASSSWDRVNEQFF
TRBD1,TRBJ1-2,TRBV14,many,TGTGCCAGCAGCCAAGGACAGGGACACAGTGGCTACACCTTC,CASSQGQGHSGYTF
NA,TRBJ1-2,TRBV14,NA,TGTGCCAGCAGGCGGGACCCACCCCAAGCTAACTATGGCTACACCTTC,CASRRDPPQANYGYTF